A single TCR beta chain is shown here with its context. This entry belongs to a study of blood T cell repertoires in COVID-19. V was clipped by 0 bases and J by 0 bases, with 9 bases between them. Germline V lookup: CDR1 LNHDA, CDR2 SQIVND (reference sequence). This CDR3 region has 16 residues. Here immunoSEQ multiplex PCR was the method, and the copy in TCRdb shows in-frame clones only, minus some. The table has around 210,000 clones, approximately 85% seen once. The receptor comes from a man aged 45-65 years with COVID-19, enrolled during active disease. The chain has TRBV19 and TRBJ2-4; no clear D gene. The material sequenced was peripheral blood. DNA for the CDR3: TGTGCCAGTAGTATAGAAACAACATTAGCCAAAAACATTCAGTACTTC. Its translation is CASSIETTLAKNIQYF.